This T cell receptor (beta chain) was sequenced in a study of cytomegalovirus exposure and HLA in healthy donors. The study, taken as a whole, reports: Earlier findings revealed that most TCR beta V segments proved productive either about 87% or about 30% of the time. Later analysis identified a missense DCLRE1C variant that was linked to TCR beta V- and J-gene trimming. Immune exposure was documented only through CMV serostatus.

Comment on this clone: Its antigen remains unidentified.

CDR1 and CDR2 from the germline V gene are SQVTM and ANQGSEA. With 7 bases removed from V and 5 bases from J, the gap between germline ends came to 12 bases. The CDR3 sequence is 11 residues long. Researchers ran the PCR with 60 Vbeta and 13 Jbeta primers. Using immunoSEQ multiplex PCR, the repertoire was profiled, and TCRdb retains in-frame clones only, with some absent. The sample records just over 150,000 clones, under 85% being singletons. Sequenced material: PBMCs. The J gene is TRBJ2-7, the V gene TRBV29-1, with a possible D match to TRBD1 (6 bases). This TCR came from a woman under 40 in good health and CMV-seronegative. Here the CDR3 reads CSAAGVHEQYF. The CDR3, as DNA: TGCAGCGCCGCAGGGGTCCACGAGCAGTACTTC.